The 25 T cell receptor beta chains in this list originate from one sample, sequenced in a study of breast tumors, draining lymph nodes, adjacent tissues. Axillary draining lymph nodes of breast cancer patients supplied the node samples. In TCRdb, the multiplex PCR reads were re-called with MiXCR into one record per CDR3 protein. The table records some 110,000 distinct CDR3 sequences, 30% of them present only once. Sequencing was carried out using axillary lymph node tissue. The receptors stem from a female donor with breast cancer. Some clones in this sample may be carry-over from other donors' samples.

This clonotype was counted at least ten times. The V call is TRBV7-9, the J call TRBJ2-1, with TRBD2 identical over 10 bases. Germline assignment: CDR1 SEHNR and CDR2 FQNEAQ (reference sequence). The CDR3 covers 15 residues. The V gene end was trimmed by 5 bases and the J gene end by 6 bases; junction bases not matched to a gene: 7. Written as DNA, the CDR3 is TGTGCCAGCAGCCTAGGGTCTAGCGGGAGCAATGAGCAGTTCTTC. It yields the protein CASSLGSSGSNEQFF. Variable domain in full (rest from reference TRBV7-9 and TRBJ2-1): DTGVSQNPRHKITKRGQNVTFRCDPISEHNRLYWYRQTLGQGPEFLTYFQNEAQLEKSRLLSDRFSAERPKGSFSTLEIQRTEQGDSAMYLCASSLGSSGSNEQFFGPGTRLTVL.

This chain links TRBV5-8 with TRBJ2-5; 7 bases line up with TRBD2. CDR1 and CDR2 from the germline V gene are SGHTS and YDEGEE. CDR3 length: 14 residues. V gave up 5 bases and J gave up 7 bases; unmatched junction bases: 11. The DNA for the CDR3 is TGTGCCAGCAGACTGGGGTTAGCGGGCGGGACCCAGTACTTC. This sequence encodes CASRLGLAGGTQYF.

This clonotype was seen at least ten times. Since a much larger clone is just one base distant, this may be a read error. CDR3 nucleotides: TGTGCCAGCAGCCTAGACGCGGGGGGGCGCGACGGCTACCCCTTC. This encodes CASSLDAGGRDGYPF. The chain couples TRBV7-9 to TRBJ1-2; possibly TRBD1 for D (6 bases). The CDR3 is 15 residues long. CDR1 and CDR2 from the germline V gene are SEHNR and FQNEAQ (reference sequence).

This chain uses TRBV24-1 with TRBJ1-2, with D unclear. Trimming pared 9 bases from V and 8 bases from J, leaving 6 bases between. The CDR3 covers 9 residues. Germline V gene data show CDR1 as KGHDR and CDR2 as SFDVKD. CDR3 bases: TGTGCCACCCTTATGGGCTACACCTTC. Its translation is CATLMGYTF.

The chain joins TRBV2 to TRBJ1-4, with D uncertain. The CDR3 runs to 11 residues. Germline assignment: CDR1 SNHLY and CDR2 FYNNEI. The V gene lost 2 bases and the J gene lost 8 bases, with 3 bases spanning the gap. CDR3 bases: TGTGCCAGCAGTGAAAGGGAAAAACTGTTTTTT. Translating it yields CASSEREKLFF.

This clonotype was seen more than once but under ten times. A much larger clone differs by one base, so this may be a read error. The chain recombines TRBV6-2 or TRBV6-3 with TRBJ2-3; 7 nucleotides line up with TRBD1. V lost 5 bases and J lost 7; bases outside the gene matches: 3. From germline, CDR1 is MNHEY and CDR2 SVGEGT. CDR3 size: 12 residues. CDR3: CASSHRGNTQYF. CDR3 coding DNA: TGTGCCAGCAGTCACAGGGGAAATACGCAGTATTTT.

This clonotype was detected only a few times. The CDR3 loop reads CASSLDRGVIYTEAFF. The CDR3 region has the DNA TGCGCCAGCAGCTTGGACCGAGGAGTTATTTACACTGAAGCTTTCTTT. J is TRBJ1-1 and V is TRBV5-1; D not certain. The V and J ends lost 0 bases and 3 bases respectively, with 15 bases between them. Per the germline V gene, CDR1 is SGHRS and CDR2 is YFSETQ. The CDR3 extends over 16 amino acids.

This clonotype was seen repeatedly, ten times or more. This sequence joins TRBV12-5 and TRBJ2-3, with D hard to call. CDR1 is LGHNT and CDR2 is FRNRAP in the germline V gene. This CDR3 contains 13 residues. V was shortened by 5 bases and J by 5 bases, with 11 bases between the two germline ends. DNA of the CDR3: TGTGCTAGTGGTAACTCGGAAGTAGATACGCAGTATTTT. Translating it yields CASGNSEVDTQYF.

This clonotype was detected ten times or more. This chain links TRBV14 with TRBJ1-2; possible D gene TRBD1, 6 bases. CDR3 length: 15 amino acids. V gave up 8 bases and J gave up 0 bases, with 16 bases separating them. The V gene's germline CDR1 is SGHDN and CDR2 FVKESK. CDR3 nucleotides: TGTGCCAGCGGCTCTCGACAGGCTGCTAACTATGGCTACACCTTC. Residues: CASGSRQAANYGYTF.

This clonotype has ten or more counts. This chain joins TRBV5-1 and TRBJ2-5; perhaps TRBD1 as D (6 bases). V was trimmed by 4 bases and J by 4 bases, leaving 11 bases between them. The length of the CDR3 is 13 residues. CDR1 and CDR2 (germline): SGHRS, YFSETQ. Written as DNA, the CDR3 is TGCGCCAGCAGCACCAGGGGACGAGAGACCCAGTACTTC. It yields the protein CASSTRGRETQYF.

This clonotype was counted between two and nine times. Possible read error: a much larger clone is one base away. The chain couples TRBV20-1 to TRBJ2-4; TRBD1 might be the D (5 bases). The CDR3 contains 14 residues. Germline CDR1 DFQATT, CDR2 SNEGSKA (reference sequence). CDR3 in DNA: TGCAGTGCTAGAGTTCCAGGGTTCAAAAGCATTCAGTACTTC. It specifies CSARVPGFKSIQYF.

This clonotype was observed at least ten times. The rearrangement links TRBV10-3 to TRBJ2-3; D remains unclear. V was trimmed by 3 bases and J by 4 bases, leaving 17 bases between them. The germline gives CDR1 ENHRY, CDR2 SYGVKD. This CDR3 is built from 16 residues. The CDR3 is CAISEEGSIPADTQYF. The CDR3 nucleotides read TGTGCCATCAGTGAAGAAGGGTCTATTCCTGCAGATACGCAGTATTTT.

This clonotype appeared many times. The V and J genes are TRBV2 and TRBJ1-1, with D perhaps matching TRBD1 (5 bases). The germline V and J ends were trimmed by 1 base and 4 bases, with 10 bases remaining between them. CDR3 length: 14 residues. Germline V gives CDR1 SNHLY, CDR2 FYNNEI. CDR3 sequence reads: CASSEDRLSTEAFF. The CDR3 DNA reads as TGTGCCAGCAGTGAAGACAGGTTGAGCACTGAAGCTTTCTTT.

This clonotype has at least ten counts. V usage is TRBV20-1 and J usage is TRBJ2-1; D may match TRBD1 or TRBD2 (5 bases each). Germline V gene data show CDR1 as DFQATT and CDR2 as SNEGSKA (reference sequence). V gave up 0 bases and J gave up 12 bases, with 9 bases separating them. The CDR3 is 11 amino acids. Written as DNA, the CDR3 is TGCAGTGCTAGAGATCGGGGACGGCAGTTCTTC. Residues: CSARDRGRQFF.

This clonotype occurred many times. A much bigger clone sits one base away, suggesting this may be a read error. The DNA for the CDR3 is TGTGCCAGCAGTAGCACAGCTTCTAACTATGGCTACACCTTC. This encodes CASSSTASNYGYTF. The chain is built from TRBV12-3 or TRBV12-4 and TRBJ1-2; D remains unclear. Deletions cut 5 bases from V and 0 bases from J, with 10 bases between. This CDR3 spans 14 amino acids.

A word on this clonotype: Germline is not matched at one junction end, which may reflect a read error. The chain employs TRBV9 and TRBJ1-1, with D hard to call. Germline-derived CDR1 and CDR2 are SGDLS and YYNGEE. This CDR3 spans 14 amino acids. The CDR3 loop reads CASSVGWVNTEASF. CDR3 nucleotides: TGTGCCAGCAGCGTAGGGTGGGTGAACACTGAAGCTTCCTTT. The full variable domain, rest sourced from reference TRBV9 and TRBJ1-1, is DSGVTQTPKHLITATGQRVTLRCSPRSGDLSVYWYQQSLDQGLQFLIQYYNGEERAKGNILERFSAQQFPDLHSELNLSSLELGDSALYFCASSVGWVNTEASFGQGTRLTVV.

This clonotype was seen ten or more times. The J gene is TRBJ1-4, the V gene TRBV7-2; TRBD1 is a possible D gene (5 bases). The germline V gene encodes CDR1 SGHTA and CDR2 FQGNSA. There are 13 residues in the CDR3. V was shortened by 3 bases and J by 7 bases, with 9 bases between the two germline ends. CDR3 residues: CASSFSGREKLFF. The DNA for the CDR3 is TGTGCCAGCAGCTTCTCAGGGCGTGAAAAACTGTTTTTT.

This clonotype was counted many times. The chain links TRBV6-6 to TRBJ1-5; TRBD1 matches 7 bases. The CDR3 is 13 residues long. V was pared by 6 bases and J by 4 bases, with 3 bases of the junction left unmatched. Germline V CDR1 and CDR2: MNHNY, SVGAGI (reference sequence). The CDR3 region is CASRAGGNQPQHF. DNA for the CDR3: TGTGCCAGCAGGGCAGGGGGAAATCAGCCCCAGCATTTT.

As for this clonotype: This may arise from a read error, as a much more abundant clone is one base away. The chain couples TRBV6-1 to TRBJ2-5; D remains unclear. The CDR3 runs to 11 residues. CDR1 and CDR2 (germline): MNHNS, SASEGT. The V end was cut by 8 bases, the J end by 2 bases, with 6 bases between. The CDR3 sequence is CASGHQETQYF. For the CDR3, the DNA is TGTGCCAGCGGGCATCAAGAGACCCAGTACTTC.

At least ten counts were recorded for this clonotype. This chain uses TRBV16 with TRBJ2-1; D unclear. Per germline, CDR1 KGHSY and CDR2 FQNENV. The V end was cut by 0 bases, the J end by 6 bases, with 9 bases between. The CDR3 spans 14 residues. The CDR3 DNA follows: TGTGCCAGCAGCCAATCCGACTGGTTCAATGAGCAGTTCTTC. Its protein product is CASSQSDWFNEQFF. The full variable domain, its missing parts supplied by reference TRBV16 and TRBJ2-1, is GEEVAQTPKHLVRGEGQKAKLYCAPIKGHSYVFWYQQVLKNEFKFLISFQNENVFDETGMPKERFSAKCLPNSPCSLEIQATKLEDSAVYFCASSQSDWFNEQFFGPGTRLTVL.

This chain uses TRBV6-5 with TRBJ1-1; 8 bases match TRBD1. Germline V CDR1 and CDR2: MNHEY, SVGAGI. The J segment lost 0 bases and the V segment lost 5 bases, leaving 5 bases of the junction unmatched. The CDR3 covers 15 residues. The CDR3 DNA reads TGTGCCAGCAGTACAGGGGGTGTCATGAACACTGAAGCTTTCTTT. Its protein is CASSTGGVMNTEAFF.

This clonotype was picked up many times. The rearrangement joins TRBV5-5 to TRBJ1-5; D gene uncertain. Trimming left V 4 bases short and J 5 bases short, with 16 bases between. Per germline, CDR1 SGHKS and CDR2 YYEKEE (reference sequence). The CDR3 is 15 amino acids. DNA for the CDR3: TGTGCCAGCAGCCCCGGCGGATCGGTTGATCAGCCCCAGCATTTT. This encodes CASSPGGSVDQPQHF.

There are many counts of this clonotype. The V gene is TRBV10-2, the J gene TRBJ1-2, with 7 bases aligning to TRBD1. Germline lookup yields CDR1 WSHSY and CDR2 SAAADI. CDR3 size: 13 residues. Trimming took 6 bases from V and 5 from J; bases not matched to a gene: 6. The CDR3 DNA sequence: TGCGCCAGCAGCGCTGGCAGGGGGTATGGCTACACCTTC. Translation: CASSAGRGYGYTF.

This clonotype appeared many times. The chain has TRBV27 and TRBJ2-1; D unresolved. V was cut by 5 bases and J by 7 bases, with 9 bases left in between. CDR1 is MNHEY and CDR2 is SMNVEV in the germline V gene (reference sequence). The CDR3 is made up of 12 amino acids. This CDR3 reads CASSVSRNEQFF. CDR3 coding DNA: TGTGCCAGCAGTGTTAGCAGGAATGAGCAGTTCTTC.

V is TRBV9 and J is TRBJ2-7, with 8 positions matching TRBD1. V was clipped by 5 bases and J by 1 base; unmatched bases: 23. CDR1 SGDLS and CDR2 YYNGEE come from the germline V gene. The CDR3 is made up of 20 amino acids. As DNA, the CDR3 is TGTGCCAGCAGACTCTTAAGCGTCCGAGAGGGACAGGCAATATCCTACGAGCAGTACTTC. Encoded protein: CASRLLSVREGQAISYEQYF. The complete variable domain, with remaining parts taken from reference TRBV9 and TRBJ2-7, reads DSGVTQTPKHLITATGQRVTLRCSPRSGDLSVYWYQQSLDQGLQFLIQYYNGEERAKGNILERFSAQQFPDLHSELNLSSLELGDSALYFCASRLLSVREGQAISYEQYFGPGTRLTVT.